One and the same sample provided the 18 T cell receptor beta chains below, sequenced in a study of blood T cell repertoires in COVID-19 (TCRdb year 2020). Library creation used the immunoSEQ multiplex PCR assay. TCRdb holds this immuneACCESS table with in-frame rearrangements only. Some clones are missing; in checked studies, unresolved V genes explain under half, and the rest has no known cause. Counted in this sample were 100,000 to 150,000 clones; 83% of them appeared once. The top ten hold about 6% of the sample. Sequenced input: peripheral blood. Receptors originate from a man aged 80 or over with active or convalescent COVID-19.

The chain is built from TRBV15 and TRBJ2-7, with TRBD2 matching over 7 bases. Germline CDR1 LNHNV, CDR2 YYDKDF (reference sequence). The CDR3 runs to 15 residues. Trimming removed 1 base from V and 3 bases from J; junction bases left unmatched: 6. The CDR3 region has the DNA TGTGCCACCAGCAGAGGGGCTAGCGGCAACTACGAGCAGTACTTC. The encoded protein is CATSRGASGNYEQYF.

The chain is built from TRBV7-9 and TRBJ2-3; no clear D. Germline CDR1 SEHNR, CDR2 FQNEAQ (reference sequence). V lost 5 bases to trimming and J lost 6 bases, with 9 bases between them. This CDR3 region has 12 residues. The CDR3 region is CASSRLSDTQYF. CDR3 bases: TGTGCCAGCAGCCGACTTTCGGATACGCAGTATTTT. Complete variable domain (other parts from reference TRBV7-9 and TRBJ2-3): DTGVSQNPRHKITKRGQNVTFRCDPISEHNRLYWYRQTLGQGPEFLTYFQNEAQLEKSRLLSDRFSAERPKGSFSTLEIQRTEQGDSAMYLCASSRLSDTQYFGPGTRLTVL.

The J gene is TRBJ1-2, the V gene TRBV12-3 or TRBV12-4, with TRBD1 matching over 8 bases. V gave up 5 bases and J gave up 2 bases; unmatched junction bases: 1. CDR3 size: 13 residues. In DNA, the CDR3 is TGTGCCAGCAGTCGGACAGGGAACTATGGCTACACCTTC. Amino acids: CASSRTGNYGYTF.

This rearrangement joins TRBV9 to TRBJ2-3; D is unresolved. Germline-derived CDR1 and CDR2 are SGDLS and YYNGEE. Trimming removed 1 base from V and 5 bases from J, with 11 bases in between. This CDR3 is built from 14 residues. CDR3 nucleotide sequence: TGTGCCAGCAGCGTAATGACTTCGGGAGATACGCAGTATTTT. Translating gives CASSVMTSGDTQYF.

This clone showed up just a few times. The CDR3 DNA reads TGTGCCAGCAGCATGGACAGGGGCCTCACAGATACGCAGTATTTT. Translation gives CASSMDRGLTDTQYF. The genes are TRBV5-6 and TRBJ2-3; 9 nucleotides match TRBD1. This CDR3 contains 15 residues. Trimming at V came to 4 bases and at J to 2 bases, leaving 5 bases not matched to a gene. From germline, CDR1 is SGHDT and CDR2 YYEEEE.

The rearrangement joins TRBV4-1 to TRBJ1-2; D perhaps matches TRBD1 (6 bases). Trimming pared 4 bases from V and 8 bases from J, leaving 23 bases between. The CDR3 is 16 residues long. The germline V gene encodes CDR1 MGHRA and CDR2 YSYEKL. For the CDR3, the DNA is TGCGCCAGCAGCCCTACCAGGGGAGGGCTAATTGGGGGCTACACCTTC. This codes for CASSPTRGGLIGGYTF.

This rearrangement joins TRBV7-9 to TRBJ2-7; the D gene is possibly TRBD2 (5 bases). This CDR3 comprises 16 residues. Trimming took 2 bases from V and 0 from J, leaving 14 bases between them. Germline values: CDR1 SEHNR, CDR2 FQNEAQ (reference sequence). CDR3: CASSLLMLGSSYEQYF. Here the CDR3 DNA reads TGTGCCAGCAGCTTATTGATGTTGGGGAGCTCCTACGAGCAGTACTTC.

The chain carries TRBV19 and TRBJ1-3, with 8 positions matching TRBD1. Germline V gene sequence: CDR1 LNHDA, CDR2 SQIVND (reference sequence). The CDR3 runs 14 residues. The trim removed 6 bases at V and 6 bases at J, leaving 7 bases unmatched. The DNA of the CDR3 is TGTGCCAGTAGCCCCGGACAGGGTATAAACACCATATATTTT. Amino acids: CASSPGQGINTIYF.

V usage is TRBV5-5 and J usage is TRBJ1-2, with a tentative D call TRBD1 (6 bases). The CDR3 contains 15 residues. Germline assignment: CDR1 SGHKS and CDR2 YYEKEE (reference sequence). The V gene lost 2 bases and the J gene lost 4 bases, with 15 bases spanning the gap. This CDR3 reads CASSLQGGAGYGYTF. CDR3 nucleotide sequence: TGTGCCAGCAGCTTACAGGGAGGGGCGGGCTATGGCTACACCTTC.

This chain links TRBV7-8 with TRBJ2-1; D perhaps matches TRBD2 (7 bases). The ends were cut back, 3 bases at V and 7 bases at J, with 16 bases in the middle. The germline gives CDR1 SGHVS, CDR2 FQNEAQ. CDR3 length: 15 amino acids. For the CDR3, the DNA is TGTGCCAGCAGCTTGACCCGGGGGGCGGATAATGAGCAGTTCTTC. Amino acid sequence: CASSLTRGADNEQFF.

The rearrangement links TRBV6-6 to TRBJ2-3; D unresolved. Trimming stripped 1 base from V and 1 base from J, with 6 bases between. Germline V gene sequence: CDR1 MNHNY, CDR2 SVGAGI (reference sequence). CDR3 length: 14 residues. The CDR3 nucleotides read TGTGCCAGCAGTTACTTAGCCGGCACAGATACGCAGTATTTT. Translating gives CASSYLAGTDTQYF.

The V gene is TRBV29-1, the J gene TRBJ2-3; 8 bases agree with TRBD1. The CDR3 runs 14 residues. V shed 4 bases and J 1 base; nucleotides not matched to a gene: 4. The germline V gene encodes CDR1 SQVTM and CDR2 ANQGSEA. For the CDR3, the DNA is TGCAGCGTTGTAGGACAGGGAGGCACAGATACGCAGTATTTT. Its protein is CSVVGQGGTDTQYF.

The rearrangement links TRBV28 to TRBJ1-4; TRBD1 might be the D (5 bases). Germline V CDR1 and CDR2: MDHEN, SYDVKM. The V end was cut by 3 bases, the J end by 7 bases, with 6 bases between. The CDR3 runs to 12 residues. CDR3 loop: CASSLGGEKLFF. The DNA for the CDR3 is TGTGCCAGCAGTTTGGGGGGTGAAAAACTGTTTTTT.

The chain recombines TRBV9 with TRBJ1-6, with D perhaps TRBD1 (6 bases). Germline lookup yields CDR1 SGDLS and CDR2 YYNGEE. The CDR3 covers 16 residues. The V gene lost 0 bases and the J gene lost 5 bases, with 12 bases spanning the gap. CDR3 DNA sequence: TGTGCCAGCAGCGTAGCGATGGGGGCGAATAATTCACCCCTCCACTTT. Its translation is CASSVAMGANNSPLHF.

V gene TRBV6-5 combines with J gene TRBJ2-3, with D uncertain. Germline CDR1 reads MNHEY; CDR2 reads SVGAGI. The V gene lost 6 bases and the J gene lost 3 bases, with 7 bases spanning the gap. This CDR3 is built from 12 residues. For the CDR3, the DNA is TGTGCCAGCAGGGAGAGTACAGATACGCAGTATTTT. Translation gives CASRESTDTQYF.

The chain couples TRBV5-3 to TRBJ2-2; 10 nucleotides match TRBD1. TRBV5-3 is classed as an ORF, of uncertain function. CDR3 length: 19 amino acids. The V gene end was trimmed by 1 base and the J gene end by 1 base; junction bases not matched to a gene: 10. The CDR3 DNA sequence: TGTGCCAGAAGCTTGCGGACAGGGGGGCTAGCGGAGAACACCGGGGAGCTGTTTTTT. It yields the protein CARSLRTGGLAENTGELFF.

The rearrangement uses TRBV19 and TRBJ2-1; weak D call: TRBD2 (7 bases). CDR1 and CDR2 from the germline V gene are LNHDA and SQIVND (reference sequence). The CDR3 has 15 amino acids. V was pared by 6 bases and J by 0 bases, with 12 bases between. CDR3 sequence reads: CASRGGGSSYNEQFF. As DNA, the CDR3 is TGTGCCAGTAGGGGCGGGGGCAGCTCCTACAATGAGCAGTTCTTC.

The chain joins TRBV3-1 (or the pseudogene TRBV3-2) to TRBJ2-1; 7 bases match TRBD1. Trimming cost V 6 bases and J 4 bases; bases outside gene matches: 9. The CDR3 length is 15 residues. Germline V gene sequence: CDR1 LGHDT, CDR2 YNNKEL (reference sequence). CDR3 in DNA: TGTGCCAGCAGTCTAGAGGGGACAGAATACAATGAGCAGTTCTTC. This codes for CASSLEGTEYNEQFF.